Included here is one TCR beta chain sequence, with context. Its antigen target is currently unknown. Qualities for individual bases were not recorded, and no much larger clone is one base off. This sample's time point label indicates: cells obtained before transplantation from donor or recipient. CD3+CD4+ and CD3+CD8+ populations were FACS-sorted from unstimulated pre-transplant donor and recipient cells taken from spleen or lymph nodes. This sample stems from a study of graft-versus-host responses after intestinal transplantation (dated by TCRdb to the early 2020s). For the study in its entirety: The transplants that recipients received were multivisceral, liver-intestinal, or isolated intestinal. Anti-thymocyte globulin induction was given to all recipients, followed by maintenance tacrolimus and steroids for about 3 years. After intestinal transplantation, graft-versus-host and host-versus-graft alloreactive T cell clones in the graft, circulation and bone marrow were tracked using bulk TCR-beta CDR3 sequencing. To identify alloreactive clones, pre-transplant mixed lymphocyte reaction products were sequenced and compared with unstimulated pre-transplant donor and recipient T cells. The cohort enrolled some 24 intestinal transplant recipients, one of whom was a retransplant, and a few patients without pretransplant specimens were excluded. A peak of at least 4% donor T cells among recipient peripheral blood mononuclear cells was the definition used for donor T cell macrochimerism. Rather than going through the commercial service, samples from a few later patients were sequenced in-house on an Illumina MiSeq and processed with MiXCR.

Library preparation used the immunoSEQ multiplex PCR assay. For most patients, genomic DNA was isolated with the Qiagen DNeasy Blood and Tissue Kit and sent frozen to Adaptive Biotechnologies for TCR sequencing. Adaptive Biotechnologies carried out high-throughput TCR-beta CDR3 sequencing of genomic DNA for most patients. The authors processed their data as follows. Adaptive's ImmunoSEQ software supplied the TCR sequencing data for 18 patients, while MiXCR and VDJtools were used to process a few other patients. To correct CD4 versus CD8 sorting errors, sequences present in both subsets at a frequency ratio below 5:1 were removed. CDR3 nucleotide sequences shared by donor and recipient were removed because the origin of these sequences could not be assigned. To be classed as alloreactive, a clone needed at least 2-fold expansion over unstimulated cells and a minimum CFSE-low frequency of 0.002% (template counts) or 0.001% (read counts). Clones were considered mappable if detected in sequenced pre-transplant spleen, lymph node, or MLR CFSE-low populations of the donor or recipient. Cumulative frequency of alloreactive clones was calculated as a percentage of all sequences weighted by copy number. TCRdb limited this immuneACCESS table to in-frame rearrangements with V and J called. A share of clones is missing; checked studies link under half to unresolved V genes, and the rest is unexplained. That table furnishes V, J and clone size, whereas the DNA furnished D and trimming. Present in this sample are around 100,000 clones, about 92% of which were seen just once. The top ten constitute around 1.2% of the sample.

Beyond this particular receptor, the publication reports: High GvH to HvG T cell clonal ratios were observed in the allografts of patients with donor T cell macrochimerism. GvH clones were found in recipient bone marrow, and some of the GvH clones appeared earlier in ileal mucosa or blood, which is consistent with an intestinal mucosal origin. Early after transplant, declines in HvG clones were associated with peak levels of circulating GvH clones. The relatively low number and heterogeneity of intestinal transplant patients limited the conclusions.

The sequence was obtained from a human donor who was the organ donor for an intestinal transplant. Sequencing used unstimulated CD8+ T cells sorted from spleen or lymph node cells, obtained before transplant.

The CDR3 region: CASSLLPTDETQYF. The DNA sequence follows: TGTGCCAGCAGTCTCCTGCCCACGGATGAGACCCAGTACTTC. The rearranged segments are TRBV7-9 and TRBJ2-5; there is no confident call for the D gene. Sequences SEHNR (CDR1) and FQNEAQ (CDR2) are obtained from the germline V gene (reference sequence). V and J are truncated by 6 bases and 5 bases respectively, leaving an intervening sequence of 16 bases. From its cysteine to its phenylalanine, the CDR3 spans 14 amino acids. The retained sequence is limited to the CDR3, 42 bases, with the frame set at the first base.